This TCR beta chain was captured by sequencing in a study of control samples from healthy donors and cancer patients. The CDR3 is made up of 13 amino acids. In germline, CDR1 is MGHRA, CDR2 YSYEKL. V dropped 0 bases and J dropped 14 bases, with 14 bases sitting between them. Clones were read by immunoSEQ multiplex PCR, and TCRdb kept only the in-frame ones, dropping some. The sample lists 100,000 to 150,000 clones, more than 75% occurring once. This clonotype was obtained from a man in his forties in good health. The chain uses TRBV4-1 and TRBJ2-1; a possible D gene is TRBD1 (6 bases). The sample was blood. The CDR3 DNA reads as TGCGCCAGCAGCCAAGACCTCGGGACAAGGAAGTTCTTC. Translated, it gives CASSQDLGTRKFF.